This T cell receptor (beta chain) was obtained from a study of blood T cell repertoires in COVID-19. Study as a whole: Acute and convalescent COVID-19 specimens originated in the United States, Italy and Spain. Sample material is recorded as cDNA or gDNA derived from T cells, B-cell-depleted T cells, or PBMCs.

In the original workflow: Researchers report that nucleated cell counts were estimated from reference gene primer amplification. The assay was immunoSEQ multiplex PCR, and TCRdb's table has in-frame clones only and misses some. That table is the source of V, J and clone size, and D and trimming were worked out from the DNA. The table includes 90,000 to 110,000 clones, approximately 76% detected once. V shed 6 bases, J shed 4 bases, and the junction held 7 bases outside the gene matches. Germline CDR1 reads MNHEY; CDR2 reads SMNVEV (reference sequence). The CDR3 is made up of 15 amino acids. The genes are TRBV27 and TRBJ1-5; 9 nucleotides agree with TRBD1. The receptor's source is a woman in her seventies with acute or convalescent COVID-19. The specimen sequenced was peripheral blood. The CDR3, as DNA: TGTGCCAGCAGAAGATGGACAGGGGATAATCAGCCCCAGCATTTT. Amino acids: CASRRWTGDNQPQHF.